This TCR beta chain is from a study of Tregs in tolerant kidney transplant recipients. In regard to this clone: The antigen is unknown.

Findings of the study overall: Expanding Tregs on activated donor B cells appeared to best identify donor-specific TCRbeta clones. Few patients were studied, so findings need validation in larger groups.

There are 14 residues in the CDR3. CDR1 and CDR2 from the germline V gene are PRHDT and FYEKMQ (reference sequence). The V and J ends lost 2 bases and 6 bases respectively, with 11 bases between them. The method was immunoSEQ multiplex PCR; TCRdb's version includes in-frame clones alone and lacks a portion of them. Counted here are around 120,000 clones, roughly nine tenths occurring once; the ten biggest clones make up more than 0.5%. The chain carries TRBV13 and TRBJ2-4; the D call may be TRBD1 or TRBD2 (5 bases each). The clonotype comes from a human donor in good health. The sequencing sample was made of CD4+ T cells from blood. CDR3 nucleotide sequence: TGTGCCAGCAGCTTAAGTGGGGGAAGAAACATTCAGTACTTC. This translates into CASSLSGGRNIQYF.